This T cell receptor beta chain was recorded in a study of T-cell memory formation after mild COVID-19. Study-level results: The study detected some responding clones in pre-infection memory, suggesting cross-reactive memory joined.

One entry per CDR3 protein results from TCRdb running MiXCR on the 5' RACE reads. The table lists fewer than 500,000 distinct CDR3 sequences, approximately 23% of them singletons. CDR1 is SGHRS and CDR2 is YFSETQ in the germline V gene. This CDR3 has 13 amino acids. Trimming took off 2 bases at V and 8 bases at J, with 10 bases between the two ends. With regard to this clonotype: Its specificity is not known.

Sequencing was carried out using PBMCs or a T cell subset sorted from them (not recorded which). The TCR comes from an adult woman who had mild COVID-19 (a few samples of this study predate the infection). Cell type and time point are not known. V usage is TRBV5-1 and J usage is TRBJ2-2; D call uncertain. The CDR3 nucleotides read TGCGCCAGCAGCTTTAACAGTCTTGGGGAGCTGTTTTTT. Protein product: CASSFNSLGELFF. Looking up the rest from reference TRBV5-1 and TRBJ2-2 gives the full variable domain: KAGVTQTPRYLIKTRGQQVTLSCSPISGHRSVSWYQQTPGQGLQFLFEYFSETQRNKGNFPGRFSGRQFSNSRSEMNVSTLELGDSALYLCASSFNSLGELFFGEGSRLTVL.